This TCR beta chain was observed in a study of shared clonotypes between healthy human individuals. Study results and limitations: Only blood samples were collected, and tissue repertoires likely differ.

Here immunoSEQ multiplex PCR was the method, and the copy in TCRdb shows in-frame clones only, minus some. The repertoire holds roughly 2,500,000 clones, roughly 93% seen once, with around 0.4% in the top ten. Note on this clone: Its specificity is not known.

Sequences were obtained from naive CD4+ T cells from PBMCs. Subset denoted: CD45RA+ positively selected. The receptor was derived from a man between 18 and 29 years old in good health. Some clones in this sample may be carry-over from other donors' samples.

CDR3 amino acids: CASSLRTLAGELFF. CDR3 in DNA: TGTGCCAGCAGCTTGAGGACCCTAGCCGGGGAGCTGTTTTTT. The rearrangement uses TRBV11-2 and TRBJ2-2; no clear D. The CDR3 is 14 amino acids. CDR1 and CDR2 (germline): SGHAT, FQNNGV. V lost 3 bases and J lost 6, with 11 bases in between.